This T cell receptor (beta chain) was obtained from a study of tumor-infiltrating lymphocytes in primary liver carcinoma. Starting material for RNA and DNA co-extraction consisted of roughly 17-31 mg of unsorted bulk tissue. TCR beta cDNA was prepared out of roughly 450 ng total RNA by means of a constant-region primer. Sequencing libraries for TCR beta derived from three nested multiplex PCR rounds that used slightly modified ARM-PCR. TCRdb independently ran MiXCR on the multiplex PCR reads; one entry per CDR3 protein. The sample lists 55,000 or so distinct CDR3 sequences; roughly 70% were seen once. This clonotype has at least ten counts. Sequenced sample: liver tumor tissue from sampling region 2. Sample subset: tumor region T2, inferior pole. This TCR derives from a man in his forties with primary liver carcinoma and hepatitis B virus infection.

CDR3 sequence: CASSLNRGNGYTF. For the CDR3, the DNA is TGCGCCAGCAGCTTGAACAGGGGCAATGGCTACACCTTC. The chain is built from TRBV5-1 and TRBJ1-2; 7 bases fit TRBD1. Germline loops: CDR1 SGHRS, CDR2 YFSETQ. V dropped 1 base and J dropped 6; count of bases not matched to a gene: 3. This CDR3 has 13 amino acids.